This TCR beta chain was identified in a study of cytomegalovirus exposure and HLA in healthy donors. Findings of the study overall: For most subjects, TCR beta sequences were reported to predict HLA-A and HLA-B alleles with accuracy.

About this clone: Its target is unknown.

13 Jbeta primers and 60 Vbeta primers were used for the PCR. Assay used: immunoSEQ multiplex PCR; TCRdb lists only in-frame clones, some missing. The sample has about 250,000 clones, approximately 70% seen once. This CDR3 spans 15 amino acids. Trimming cost V 3 bases and J 7 bases, with 15 bases left between them. The germline V gene has CDR1 SGHAT and CDR2 FQNNGV. Sequenced: PBMCs. The chain recombines TRBV11-2 with TRBJ2-2; D unclear. This clonotype was obtained from a female donor in good health and CMV-seronegative. CDR3 loop: CASSFRHVSGGELFF. The CDR3 DNA is TGTGCCAGCAGCTTTAGGCACGTTTCGGGCGGGGAGCTGTTTTTT.